This T cell receptor (beta chain) comes out of a study of TIL therapy for anti-PD-1-resistant metastatic lung cancer. At the level of the study: Progressing patients received lymphodepletion, expanded TIL infusion and IL-2. Study-wide results and limits: The baseline peripheral repertoire was partially replaced by infused TIL clonotypes that later decayed.

Germline CDR1 and CDR2: KGHSH and LQKENI. Trimming pared 2 bases from V and 5 bases from J, leaving 16 bases between. The CDR3 extends over 15 amino acids. A note on this clone: Its antigen is not known.

Indicated time point: pre-treatment sample, taken before nivolumab and TIL therapy. Stage 4 NSCLC adults joined between October 2017 and 2020. The libraries were made with immunoSEQ v3. Survey-level samples got approximately 2.1 million read pairs; deep-level samples got about 4.5-6.5 million. Only in-frame clones appear in the TCRdb table, and some are missing; sequencing was by immunoSEQ multiplex PCR. This repertoire shows about 53,000 clones, about 70% found once; its top ten account for 1.8%. The sequence came from a person aged 25 to 85 with non-small cell lung cancer. The sample was blood, taken at baseline. The rearrangement links TRBV18 to TRBJ2-7, with D perhaps being TRBD1 or TRBD2 (5 bases each). The DNA for the CDR3 is TGTGCCAGCTCACCAGCCAACAGGTTGGGACACGAGCAGTACTTC. Protein sequence: CASSPANRLGHEQYF.